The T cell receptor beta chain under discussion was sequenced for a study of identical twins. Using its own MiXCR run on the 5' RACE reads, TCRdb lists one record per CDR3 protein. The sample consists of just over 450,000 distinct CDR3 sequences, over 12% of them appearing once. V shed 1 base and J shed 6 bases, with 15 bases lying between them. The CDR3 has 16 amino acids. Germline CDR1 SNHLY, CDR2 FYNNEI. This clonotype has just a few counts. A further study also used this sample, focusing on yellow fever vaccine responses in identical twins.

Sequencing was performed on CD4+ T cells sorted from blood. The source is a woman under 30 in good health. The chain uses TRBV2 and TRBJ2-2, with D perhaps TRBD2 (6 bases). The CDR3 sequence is CASSEGRGGVPGELFF. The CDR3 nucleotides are TGTGCCAGCAGTGAAGGCCGGGGCGGGGTTCCCGGGGAGCTGTTTTTT.